The 27 T cell receptor beta chains presented below share a single source sample, sequenced in a study of cytomegalovirus exposure and HLA in healthy donors. The PCR was carried out with 60 Vbeta primers and 13 Jbeta primers. Some clones are missing from TCRdb's copy, which holds only in-frame ones; the method was immunoSEQ multiplex PCR. The sample lists 130,000 or so clones, around four fifths occurring once. The sample consisted of PBMCs. Source of these receptors: a middle-aged woman in good health and CMV-seropositive.

The V and J genes are TRBV19 and TRBJ1-1; maybe TRBD1 (6 bases). This CDR3 is built from 14 residues. Trimming removed 7 bases from V and 0 bases from J, with 12 bases in between. CDR1 LNHDA and CDR2 SQIVND come from the germline V gene (reference sequence). The chain's CDR3 is CASNSQGMNTEAFF. The CDR3 DNA is TGTGCCAGTAATTCTCAGGGGATGAACACTGAAGCTTTCTTT.

The chain is built from TRBV19 and TRBJ2-3, with 9 positions matching TRBD1. Germline lookup yields CDR1 LNHDA and CDR2 SQIVND (reference sequence). This CDR3 has 14 amino acids. With 7 bases clipped from V and 3 bases from J, the junction kept 5 bases outside the gene matches. The CDR3 coding sequence is TGTGCCAGTATCCCGGGACAGGGAACAGATACGCAGTATTTT. This sequence encodes CASIPGQGTDTQYF. Filled out from reference TRBV19 and TRBJ2-3, the complete variable domain reads DGGITQSPKYLFRKEGQNVTLSCEQNLNHDAMYWYRQDPGQGLRLIYYSQIVNDFQKGDIAEGYSVSREKKESFPLTVTSAQKNPTAFYLCASIPGQGTDTQYFGPGTRLTVL.

The chain recombines TRBV11-2 with TRBJ2-1; 7 bases map to TRBD1. V lost 2 bases and J lost 2; bases outside the gene matches: 3. CDR1 is SGHAT, CDR2 FQNNGV, per germline. The CDR3 length is 15 residues. The CDR3 protein is CASSLTGDAYNEQFF. CDR3 nucleotides: TGTGCCAGCAGCTTAACAGGGGACGCCTACAATGAGCAGTTCTTC.

The CDR3 here is CASSPTQPGLTDTQYF. CDR3 in DNA: TGTGCCAGCTCACCAACCCAACCGGGACTAACAGATACGCAGTATTTT. V gene TRBV18 combines with J gene TRBJ2-3; 7 bases agree with TRBD2. This CDR3 has 16 amino acids. The germline CDR1 and CDR2 sequences are KGHSH and LQKENI. Germline trimming cut 2 bases from V and 3 bases from J; bases unmatched to any gene: 8.

The chain combines TRBV28 with TRBJ2-2; 14 positions agree with TRBD2. Trimming cost V 6 bases and J 7 bases; bases outside gene matches: 7. The CDR3 extends over 16 amino acids. Germline V lookup: CDR1 MDHEN, CDR2 SYDVKM. The CDR3 protein is CASRAGTSGSVGELFF. CDR3 bases: TGTGCCAGCAGGGCCGGGACTAGCGGGAGTGTCGGGGAGCTGTTTTTT. The variable domain in full, with the rest retrieved from reference TRBV28 and TRBJ2-2, is DVKVTQSSRYLVKRTGEKVFLECVQDMDHENMFWYRQDPGLGLRLIYFSYDVKMKEKGDIPEGYSVSREKKERFSLILESASTNQTSMYLCASRAGTSGSVGELFFGEGSRLTVL.

J is TRBJ1-4 and V is TRBV7-9, with D hard to call. Germline CDR1 and CDR2: SEHNR and FQNEAQ (reference sequence). The CDR3 has 14 amino acids. V was trimmed by 5 bases and J by 0 bases, leaving 7 bases between them. The CDR3 loop reads CASSRRATNEKLFF. For the CDR3, the DNA is TGTGCCAGCAGCCGACGGGCAACTAATGAAAAACTGTTTTTT.

CDR3 sequence: CASSLSRARRDQPQHF. CDR3 DNA: TGTGCCAGCAGTTTATCCAGGGCCCGACGAGATCAGCCCCAGCATTTT. The chain couples TRBV28 to TRBJ1-5, with D possibly TRBD1 on 5 matching bases. Trimming took 1 base from V and 5 from J, leaving 15 bases between them. The CDR3 extends over 16 amino acids. The germline CDR1 and CDR2 sequences are MDHEN and SYDVKM.

The rearrangement joins TRBV28 to TRBJ1-1; no reliable D call. CDR3 length: 13 residues. V was cut by 5 bases and J by 11 bases, with 18 bases left in between. Germline V gene data show CDR1 as MDHEN and CDR2 as SYDVKM. Written as DNA, the CDR3 is TGTGCCAGCAGTCCCCAGACATTACTTCAGGCTTTCTTT. Translated: CASSPQTLLQAFF.

V usage is TRBV7-2 and J usage is TRBJ1-2; 9 nucleotides align to TRBD1. Germline V gene data show CDR1 as SGHTA and CDR2 as FQGNSA. V shed 1 base, J shed 4 bases, and the junction held 7 bases outside the gene matches. The CDR3 runs 16 residues. CDR3: CASSLGGTGSSYGYTF. For the CDR3, the DNA is TGTGCCAGCAGCTTAGGAGGGACAGGGAGCTCCTATGGCTACACCTTC.

This chain connects TRBV9 to TRBJ2-2; D gene uncertain. Per the germline V gene, CDR1 is SGDLS and CDR2 is YYNGEE. The CDR3 contains 14 residues. Trimming pared 4 bases from V and 0 bases from J, leaving 7 bases between. The DNA for the CDR3 is TGTGCCAGCAGCCCTCACACGAACACCGGGGAGCTGTTTTTT. Its protein product is CASSPHTNTGELFF.

The chain carries TRBV5-1 and TRBJ1-4, with no clear D. The germline V gene has CDR1 SGHRS and CDR2 YFSETQ. V lost 2 bases to trimming and J lost 2 bases, with 7 bases between them. The CDR3 has 14 amino acids. CDR3 sequence (DNA): TGCGCCAGCAGCTTACGTACTACTAATGAAAAACTGTTTTTT. Translated, it gives CASSLRTTNEKLFF. Filled out from reference TRBV5-1 and TRBJ1-4, the complete variable domain reads KAGVTQTPRYLIKTRGQQVTLSCSPISGHRSVSWYQQTPGQGLQFLFEYFSETQRNKGNFPGRFSGRQFSNSRSEMNVSTLELGDSALYLCASSLRTTNEKLFFGSGTQLSVL.

The chain is built from TRBV19 and TRBJ2-1; TRBD2 matches at 14 bases. Trimming took 5 bases from V and 3 from J; bases not matched to a gene: 6. Germline-derived CDR1 and CDR2 are LNHDA and SQIVND (reference sequence). This CDR3 has 17 amino acids. CDR3 region: CASSPRTSGRIYNEQFF. Written as DNA, the CDR3 is TGTGCCAGTAGTCCCCGGACTAGCGGGAGGATCTACAATGAGCAGTTCTTC. Complete variable domain (other parts from reference TRBV19 and TRBJ2-1): DGGITQSPKYLFRKEGQNVTLSCEQNLNHDAMYWYRQDPGQGLRLIYYSQIVNDFQKGDIAEGYSVSREKKESFPLTVTSAQKNPTAFYLCASSPRTSGRIYNEQFFGPGTRLTVL.

This chain uses TRBV19 with TRBJ1-3; D is unclear. Germline CDR1 LNHDA, CDR2 SQIVND (reference sequence). CDR3 size: 16 residues. Trimming pared 4 bases from V and 0 bases from J, leaving 13 bases between. The CDR3 reads CASSSRAGSSGNTIYF. The CDR3 DNA is TGTGCCAGTAGTAGCCGGGCGGGGTCCTCTGGAAACACCATATATTTT.

V gene TRBV18 combines with J gene TRBJ2-7; D is undetermined. This CDR3 comprises 15 residues. CDR1 is KGHSH and CDR2 is LQKENI in the germline V gene. Trimming removed 3 bases from V and 3 bases from J, with 15 bases in between. CDR3 residues: CASSPTQVIDYEQYF. The CDR3, as DNA: TGTGCCAGCTCACCTACTCAGGTAATTGACTACGAGCAGTACTTC.

This rearrangement joins TRBV7-9 to TRBJ2-3, with D perhaps matching TRBD2 (5 bases). The V gene's germline CDR1 is SEHNR and CDR2 FQNEAQ (reference sequence). The V end was cut by 4 bases, the J end by 3 bases, with 17 bases between. The CDR3 covers 16 residues. CDR3 sequence: CASSSGLAGGTDTQYF. The CDR3 coding sequence is TGTGCCAGCAGCTCCGGACTGGCCGGCGGGACAGATACGCAGTATTTT.

This clone was observed a few times. The chain uses TRBV19 and TRBJ1-1, with D possibly TRBD1 on 6 matching bases. Trimming shortened V by 4 bases and J by 5 bases, and 14 bases separated the two germline ends. Germline V CDR1 and CDR2: LNHDA, SQIVND (reference sequence). The CDR3 is made up of 14 amino acids. CDR3 nucleotide sequence: TGTGCCAGTAGTACAGGGCAGGGGAGTACTGAAGCTTTCTTT. As protein: CASSTGQGSTEAFF.

The chain recombines TRBV25-1 with TRBJ2-1, with TRBD1 as a possible D gene (5 bases). Trimming removed 4 bases from V and 6 bases from J, with 7 bases in between. The CDR3 sequence is 12 residues long. Germline V CDR1 and CDR2: MGHDK, SYGVNS. The CDR3 nucleotides are TGTGCCAGCAGTGGAGACAGCAATGAGCAGTTCTTC. It yields the protein CASSGDSNEQFF.

This rearrangement joins TRBV2 to TRBJ2-3, with D possibly TRBD2 on 5 matching bases. CDR3 length equals 13 residues. CDR1 and CDR2 (germline): SNHLY, FYNNEI. Trimming pared 4 bases from V and 7 bases from J, leaving 12 bases between. The CDR3 DNA is TGTGCCAGCAGTGTAGAGGAGCGGAATACGCAGTATTTT. This encodes CASSVEERNTQYF.

This chain uses TRBV11-3 with TRBJ2-7; no reliable D call. CDR3 length: 14 amino acids. Germline-derived CDR1 and CDR2 are SGHNT and YENEEA. Deletions cut 0 bases from V and 3 bases from J, with 9 bases between. The chain's CDR3 is CASSLDEADYEQYF. The CDR3 DNA reads TGTGCCAGCAGCTTAGATGAGGCAGACTACGAGCAGTACTTC.

This clone has more than one count but fewer than ten. The chain recombines TRBV5-1 with TRBJ2-1; tentatively, D is TRBD1 (6 bases). Trimming took 4 bases from V and 2 from J, leaving 10 bases between them. CDR1 SGHRS and CDR2 YFSETQ come from the germline V gene. This CDR3 region has 14 residues. CDR3 DNA: TGCGCCAGCAGCGTCGGACAGACCTACAATGAGCAGTTCTTC. Residues: CASSVGQTYNEQFF.

The chain has TRBV19 and TRBJ1-5, with TRBD1 matching 7 bases. The CDR3 is 14 amino acids. The V gene's germline CDR1 is LNHDA and CDR2 SQIVND (reference sequence). Trimming took 8 bases from V and 5 from J; bases not matched to a gene: 9. CDR3 region: CASSDRVVDQPQHF. The CDR3 coding sequence is TGTGCCAGTTCCGACAGGGTTGTGGATCAGCCCCAGCATTTT.

A single count supports this clone. The rearrangement uses TRBV30 and TRBJ2-5; D is undetermined. The CDR3 has 10 residues. Per the germline V gene, CDR1 is GTSNPN and CDR2 is SVGIG (reference sequence). Trimming took off 6 bases at V and 1 base at J, with 3 bases between the two ends. CDR3 bases: TGTGCCTGCCTCCAAGAGACCCAGTACTTC. This translates into CACLQETQYF.

This rearrangement joins TRBV19 to TRBJ1-2; tentative D call: TRBD1 (6 bases). The CDR3 contains 15 residues. The V gene's germline CDR1 is LNHDA and CDR2 SQIVND (reference sequence). The germline V and J ends were trimmed by 3 bases and 8 bases, with 19 bases remaining between them. The CDR3 DNA follows: TGTGCCAGTAGTATCTCCTACAGGGTAGTAGGCGGCTACACCTTC. Its protein is CASSISYRVVGGYTF.

The rearrangement joins TRBV27 to TRBJ2-1; 11 bases are shared with TRBD2. CDR3 length equals 15 residues. Germline V gives CDR1 MNHEY, CDR2 SMNVEV (reference sequence). V shed 5 bases and J 4 bases; nucleotides not matched to a gene: 4. The CDR3 DNA follows: TGTGCCAGCAGTAAGGGACTAGCGGATTACAATGAGCAGTTCTTC. Amino acids: CASSKGLADYNEQFF.

This clone was observed a handful of times. This chain connects TRBV6-1 to TRBJ1-1; possible D gene TRBD1, 5 bases. V was cut by 10 bases and J by 1 base, with 16 bases left in between. This CDR3 is 14 amino acids long. Germline V gives CDR1 MNHNS, CDR2 SASEGT. The CDR3 spells CATKWGGENTEAFF. Here the CDR3 DNA reads TGTGCCACCAAATGGGGGGGGGAGAACACTGAAGCTTTCTTT.

The chain employs TRBV6-4 and TRBJ2-2; D possibly corresponds to TRBD1 (6 bases). CDR1 and CDR2 from the germline V gene are MRHNA and SNTAGT. The CDR3 has 14 residues. The V end was cut by 5 bases, the J end by 4 bases, with 11 bases between. CDR3 sequence (DNA): TGTGCCAGCAGTCCAGGGGACGGCACCGGGGAGCTGTTTTTT. It encodes CASSPGDGTGELFF.

For the CDR3, the DNA is TGTGCCAGCAGGGGAGTAGAGACCCAGTACTTC. Translation: CASRGVETQYF. V usage is TRBV6-5 and J usage is TRBJ2-5, with D maybe TRBD2 (5 bases). The V end was cut by 6 bases, the J end by 4 bases, with 6 bases between. The CDR3 has 11 amino acids. The germline V gene encodes CDR1 MNHEY and CDR2 SVGAGI.